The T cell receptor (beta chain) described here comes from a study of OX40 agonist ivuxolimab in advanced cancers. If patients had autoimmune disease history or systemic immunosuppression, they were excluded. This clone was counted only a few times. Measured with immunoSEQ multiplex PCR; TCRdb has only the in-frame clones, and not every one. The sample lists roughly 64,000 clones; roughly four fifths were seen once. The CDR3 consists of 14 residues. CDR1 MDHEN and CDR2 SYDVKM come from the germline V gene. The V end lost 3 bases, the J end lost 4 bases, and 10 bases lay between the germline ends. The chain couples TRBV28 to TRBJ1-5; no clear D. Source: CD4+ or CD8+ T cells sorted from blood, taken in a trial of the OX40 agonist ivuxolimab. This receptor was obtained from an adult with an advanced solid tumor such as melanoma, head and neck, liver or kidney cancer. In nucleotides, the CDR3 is TGTGCCAGCAGTTTGAGAAGGTTGAATCAGCCCCAGCATTTT. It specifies CASSLRRLNQPQHF.